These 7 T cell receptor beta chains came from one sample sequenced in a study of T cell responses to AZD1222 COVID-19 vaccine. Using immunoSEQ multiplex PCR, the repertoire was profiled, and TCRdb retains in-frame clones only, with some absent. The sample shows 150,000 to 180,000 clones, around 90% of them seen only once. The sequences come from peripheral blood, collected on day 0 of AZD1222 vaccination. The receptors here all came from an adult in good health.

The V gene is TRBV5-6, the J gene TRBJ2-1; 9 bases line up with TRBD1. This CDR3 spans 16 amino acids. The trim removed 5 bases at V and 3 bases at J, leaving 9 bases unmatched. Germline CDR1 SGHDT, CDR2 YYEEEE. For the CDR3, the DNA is TGTGCCAGCAGTCATCGTCTGGGACAGGGCTACAATGAGCAGTTCTTC. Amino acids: CASSHRLGQGYNEQFF.

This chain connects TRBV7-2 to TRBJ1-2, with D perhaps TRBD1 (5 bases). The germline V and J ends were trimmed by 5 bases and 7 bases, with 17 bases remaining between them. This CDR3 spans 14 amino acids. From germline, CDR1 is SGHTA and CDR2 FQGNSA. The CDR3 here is CASSTQRGIGGYTF. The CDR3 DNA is TGTGCCAGCAGCACCCAACGGGGCATCGGTGGCTACACCTTC.

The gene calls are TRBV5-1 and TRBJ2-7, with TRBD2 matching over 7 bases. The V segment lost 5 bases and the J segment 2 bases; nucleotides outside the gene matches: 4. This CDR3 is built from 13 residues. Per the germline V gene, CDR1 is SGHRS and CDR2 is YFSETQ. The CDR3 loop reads CASSPGGPYEQYF. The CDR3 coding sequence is TGCGCCAGCAGTCCGGGGGGTCCCTACGAGCAGTACTTC. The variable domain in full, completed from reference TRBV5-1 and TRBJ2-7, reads KAGVTQTPRYLIKTRGQQVTLSCSPISGHRSVSWYQQTPGQGLQFLFEYFSETQRNKGNFPGRFSGRQFSNSRSEMNVSTLELGDSALYLCASSPGGPYEQYFGPGTRLTVT.

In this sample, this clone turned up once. CDR3 loop: CASRSGTGSYEQYF. The CDR3 DNA is TGTGCCAGCAGGTCCGGGACAGGGAGCTACGAGCAGTACTTC. This chain connects TRBV6-5 to TRBJ2-7; 9 nucleotides match TRBD1. After removal of 6 bases from V and 3 bases from J, the junction contained 6 bases not matched to a gene. The CDR3 runs to 14 residues. Germline V lookup: CDR1 MNHEY, CDR2 SVGAGI.

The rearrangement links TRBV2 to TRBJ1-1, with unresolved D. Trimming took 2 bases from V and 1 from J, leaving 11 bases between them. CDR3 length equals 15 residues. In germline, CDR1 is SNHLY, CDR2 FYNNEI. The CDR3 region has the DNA TGTGCCAGCAGTGAAATCGGGCAGGCGAACACTGAAGCTTTCTTT. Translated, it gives CASSEIGQANTEAFF.

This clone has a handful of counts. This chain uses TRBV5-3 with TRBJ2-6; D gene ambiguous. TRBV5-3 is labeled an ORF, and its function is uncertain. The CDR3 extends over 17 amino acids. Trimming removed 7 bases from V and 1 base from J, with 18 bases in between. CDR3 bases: TGTGCCAGATTTGACCGCAGATGTAGATCTGGGGCCAACGTCCTGACTTTC. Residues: CARFDRRCRSGANVLTF.

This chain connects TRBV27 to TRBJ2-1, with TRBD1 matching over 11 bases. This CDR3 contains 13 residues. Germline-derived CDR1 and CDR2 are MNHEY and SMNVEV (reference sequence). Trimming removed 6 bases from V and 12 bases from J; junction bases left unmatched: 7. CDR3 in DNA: TGTGCCAGCAGGCGGACAGGGGGCGCAGGGCAGTTCTTC. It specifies CASRRTGGAGQFF.